This T cell receptor beta chain was sequenced during a study of cytomegalovirus exposure and HLA in healthy donors. Looked up from germline, CDR1 is SGHAT and CDR2 is FQNNGV. The CDR3 consists of 14 residues. Losses at the gene ends were 6 bases for V and 5 bases for J; bases not matched to a gene: 5. The PCR had 60 Vbeta and 13 Jbeta primers. Clones were sequenced by immunoSEQ multiplex PCR, and TCRdb holds only the in-frame ones, with some missing. The table includes 190,000 or so clones, 80% detected once. Sequencing was performed on PBMCs. This receptor was obtained from a boy under 18 in good health and CMV-seronegative. The V and J genes are TRBV11-2 and TRBJ1-4, with 8 bases identical to TRBD1. The CDR3 protein is CASRSPGGNEKLFF. In nucleotides, the CDR3 is TGTGCCAGCAGGTCCCCAGGGGGCAATGAAAAACTGTTTTTT.